The T cell receptor beta chain described here comes from a study of OX40 agonist ivuxolimab in advanced cancers. Study background: Intravenous ivuxolimab at 0.01 to 10 mg/kg was given to patients every 2 weeks.

Overall study results and limits: Dosing at 0.1 to 3.0 mg/kg was accompanied by clonal expansion of CD4+ and CD8+ blood T cells by week 6. In CD8+ T cells, expanded clones were on average more numerous than in CD4+.

As to this clone: No antigen is known for it.

V was shortened by 1 base and J by 5 bases, with 9 bases between the two germline ends. Germline V gives CDR1 SGHTA, CDR2 FQGTGA. The CDR3 spans 13 residues. Clones were read by immunoSEQ multiplex PCR, and TCRdb kept only the in-frame ones, dropping some. The table records around 80,000 clones, more than 75% of them present only once. This specimen was CD4+ or CD8+ T cells sorted from blood, taken in a trial of the OX40 agonist ivuxolimab. The origin of this receptor is an adult with an advanced solid tumor such as melanoma, head and neck, liver or kidney cancer. This chain connects TRBV7-3 to TRBJ2-7, with D uncertain. The CDR3 loop reads CASSLIPEHEQYF. In DNA, the CDR3 is TGTGCCAGCAGCTTAATCCCAGAGCACGAGCAGTACTTC.